These 28 T cell receptor beta chains came from one sample sequenced in a study of T cells after yellow fever vaccination. TCRdb re-analysed the 5' RACE reads in MiXCR, keeping a single row per CDR3 protein. The repertoire consists of 400,000 to 450,000 distinct CDR3 sequences, with roughly a sixth occurring once and the leading ten covering roughly a sixth. The sequencing here drew on PBMCs, taken before the yellow fever booster vaccination. The origin of the receptors is a man younger than 30 who received the YFV17D yellow fever vaccine.

V and J are TRBV4-3 and TRBJ1-2; perhaps TRBD1 as D (5 bases). Germline loops: CDR1 LGHNA, CDR2 YSLEER. This CDR3 region has 16 residues. The V end lost 0 bases, the J end lost 4 bases, and 15 bases lay between the germline ends. The CDR3 DNA sequence: TGCGCCAGCAGCCAAGATCACCAGGGTTATCCCTATGGCTACACCTTC. This codes for CASSQDHQGYPYGYTF.

Regarding this clonotype: This may arise from a read error, as a much more abundant clone is one base away. This chain uses TRBV6-5 with TRBJ1-2, with a tentative D call TRBD1 (6 bases). The CDR3 length is 12 residues. Trimming took 2 bases from V and 6 from J, leaving 7 bases between them. CDR1 MNHEY and CDR2 SVGAGI come from the germline V gene. In DNA, the CDR3 is TGTGCCAGCAGTTACGACAGGAATGGCTACACCTTC. It specifies CASSYDRNGYTF.

The J gene is TRBJ1-1, the V gene TRBV7-9; D unresolved. The V and J ends lost 6 bases and 0 bases respectively, with 11 bases between them. The length of the CDR3 is 14 residues. In germline, CDR1 is SEHNR, CDR2 FQNEAQ (reference sequence). CDR3 in DNA: TGTGCCAGCAGGCTTGGACGGATGAACACTGAAGCTTTCTTT. It codes for CASRLGRMNTEAFF.

In this sample, this clonotype turned up a few times. The gene calls are TRBV20-1 and TRBJ1-5; TRBD1 matches at 7 bases. Germline V gene data show CDR1 as DFQATT and CDR2 as SNEGSKA (reference sequence). This CDR3 spans 14 amino acids. V was clipped by 1 base and J by 4 bases; unmatched bases: 4. This CDR3 reads CSARATGPNQPQHF. For the CDR3, the DNA is TGCAGTGCTAGAGCGACAGGGCCTAATCAGCCCCAGCATTTT.

The chain links TRBV2 to TRBJ2-7, with 7 bases that match TRBD2. Germline lookup yields CDR1 SNHLY and CDR2 FYNNEI. The CDR3 has 12 residues. The J segment lost 7 bases and the V segment lost 7 bases, leaving 7 bases of the junction unmatched. The DNA of the CDR3 is TGTGCCAGCACGGGGGATAGCGGGGAGCAGTACGTC. Protein: CASTGDSGEQYV.

The J gene is TRBJ2-5, the V gene TRBV6-5; D ambiguous. The length of the CDR3 is 13 residues. V was cut by 2 bases and J by 5 bases, with 9 bases left in between. Germline V gives CDR1 MNHEY, CDR2 SVGAGI. In DNA, the CDR3 is TGTGCCAGCAGTTACAACCTGGAGGAGACCCAGTACTTC. This gives the protein CASSYNLEETQYF.

The rearrangement uses TRBV5-5 and TRBJ2-7, with D tentatively TRBD1 or TRBD2 (5 bases each). V was pared by 2 bases and J by 5 bases, with 14 bases between. CDR3 length: 14 amino acids. In germline, CDR1 is SGHKS, CDR2 YYEKEE (reference sequence). The CDR3 here is CASSFVLGDHEQYV. DNA of the CDR3: TGTGCCAGCAGCTTTGTTCTAGGGGACCACGAGCAGTACGTC.

This clonotype was detected a few times. The chain combines TRBV6-2 or TRBV6-3 with TRBJ2-5; possible D gene TRBD2, 5 bases. Germline V gives CDR1 MNHEY, CDR2 SVGEGT. Trimming took 1 base from V and 2 from J, leaving 5 bases between them. The CDR3 runs to 13 residues. The CDR3 sequence is CASSYWEQETQYF. CDR3 in DNA: TGTGCCAGCAGTTACTGGGAGCAAGAGACCCAGTACTTC.

A note on this clonotype: At one end the junction does not follow the germline gene, possibly because of a read error. This chain joins TRBV11-2 and TRBJ1-4, with D perhaps matching TRBD1 (6 bases). Germline assignment: CDR1 SGHAT and CDR2 FQNNGV. This CDR3 contains 15 residues. For the CDR3, the DNA is TGTGCCAGCAGCTTTAATAACAGGGTGGATGAAATACTGTTTTTT. Translation gives CASSFNNRVDEILFF.

The chain carries TRBV4-1 and TRBJ2-7; weak D call: TRBD2 (6 bases). Germline V gene sequence: CDR1 MGHRA, CDR2 YSYEKL. V gave up 0 bases and J gave up 2 bases, with 11 bases separating them. The CDR3 runs to 15 residues. The CDR3 DNA reads as TGCGCCAGCAGCCAAGATCTGGGACTCGCCTACGAGCAGTACTTC. Its protein product is CASSQDLGLAYEQYF.

This clonotype was observed a few times. The CDR3 here is CSARDQLRGATGELFF. The CDR3 nucleotides read TGCAGTGCTAGAGATCAACTGAGGGGGGCCACCGGGGAGCTGTTTTTT. The rearrangement links TRBV20-1 to TRBJ2-2; the D gene could be TRBD1 or TRBD2 (6 bases each). Germline-derived CDR1 and CDR2 are DFQATT and SNEGSKA (reference sequence). The CDR3 length is 16 residues. Trimming took 0 bases from V and 4 from J, leaving 15 bases between them.

In nucleotides, the CDR3 is TGCGCCAGCAGCTTGGGAGGTGGCACTGGGGGCGCCGTTCTGAACACTGAAGCTTTCTTT. It yields the protein CASSLGGGTGGAVLNTEAFF. This chain uses TRBV5-1 with TRBJ1-1; TRBD1 is a possible D gene (6 bases). Per germline, CDR1 SGHRS and CDR2 YFSETQ. V was trimmed by 0 bases and J by 0 bases, leaving 24 bases between them. This CDR3 has 20 amino acids.

V is TRBV6-5 and J is TRBJ2-5, with a possible D match to TRBD1 (6 bases). The CDR3 spans 13 residues. V lost 7 bases, J lost 3 bases, and 12 bases lay in between. From germline, CDR1 is MNHEY and CDR2 SVGAGI. CDR3 bases: TGTGCCAGCAACAGGGTTGGTGAAGAGACCCAGTACTTC. This translates into CASNRVGEETQYF.

The genes are TRBV5-1 and TRBJ1-2; 7 bases agree with TRBD1. With V trimmed by 4 bases and J by 5 bases, 11 bases remained unmatched. The CDR3 length is 15 residues. The germline V gene encodes CDR1 SGHRS and CDR2 YFSETQ. Here the CDR3 reads CASSQSGTANYGYTF. DNA for the CDR3: TGCGCCAGCAGCCAATCCGGGACAGCCAATTATGGCTACACCTTC.

This rearrangement joins TRBV6-6 to TRBJ2-7; a possible D gene is TRBD1 (5 bases). CDR3 length equals 11 residues. Per germline, CDR1 MNHNY and CDR2 SVGAGI (reference sequence). V was shortened by 8 bases and J by 4 bases, with 9 bases between the two germline ends. The CDR3 DNA reads as TGTGCCAGCGGTGACAGTTACGAGCAGTACTTC. As protein: CASGDSYEQYF.

There are a few counts of this clonotype. The chain joins TRBV4-3 to TRBJ2-3; maybe TRBD1 (6 bases). CDR1 is LGHNA and CDR2 is YSLEER in the germline V gene. This CDR3 has 15 residues. V shed 3 bases and J shed 2 bases, with 12 bases lying between them. The CDR3 region has the DNA TGCGCCAGCAGCCAGAGACAGGTGACCACAGATACGCAGTATTTT. Amino acids: CASSQRQVTTDTQYF.

This clonotype was detected only a few times. The CDR3: CAGAYPGTPSDTQYF. CDR3 DNA: TGTGCCGGAGCTTACCCCGGGACACCCTCGGATACGCAGTATTTT. The J gene is TRBJ2-3, the V gene TRBV7-9; TRBD1 is a possible D gene (6 bases). The CDR3 has 15 amino acids. CDR1 is SEHNR, CDR2 FQNEAQ, per germline (reference sequence). The germline V and J ends were trimmed by 11 bases and 6 bases, with 24 bases remaining between them.

The V and J genes are TRBV18 and TRBJ2-3; TRBD2 is a possible D gene (6 bases). The V end lost 3 bases, the J end lost 8 bases, and 18 bases lay between the germline ends. CDR1 is KGHSH, CDR2 LQKENI, per germline. CDR3 length: 15 residues. This CDR3 is CASSPGSTSSLTQYF. The CDR3 coding sequence is TGTGCCAGCTCACCGGGTAGTACTAGCTCTCTTACGCAGTATTTT.

The rearrangement uses TRBV4-1 and TRBJ2-3; D might be TRBD2 (6 bases). V shed 0 bases and J shed 1 base, with 20 bases lying between them. CDR3 size: 19 residues. Germline assignment: CDR1 MGHRA and CDR2 YSYEKL. The CDR3 loop reads CASSQEKERAWEGTDTQYF. The CDR3 coding sequence is TGCGCCAGCAGCCAAGAGAAGGAGAGAGCTTGGGAGGGCACAGATACGCAGTATTTT.

V and J are TRBV7-3 and TRBJ2-3; TRBD2 matches at 8 bases. CDR1 and CDR2 (germline): SGHTA, FQGTGA. Trimming took 5 bases from V and 0 from J; bases not matched to a gene: 10. There are 17 residues in the CDR3. The CDR3 protein is CASSLNGGGPSTDTQYF. DNA of the CDR3: TGTGCCAGCAGCCTAAACGGCGGGGGGCCCAGCACAGATACGCAGTATTTT. Complete variable domain (other parts from reference TRBV7-3 and TRBJ2-3): GAGVSQTPSNKVTEKGKYVELRCDPISGHTALYWYRQSLGQGPEFLIYFQGTGAADDSGLPNDRFFAVRPEGSVSTLKIQRTERGDSAVYLCASSLNGGGPSTDTQYFGPGTRLTVL.

This clonotype was counted many times. The V gene is TRBV19, the J gene TRBJ1-1; possible D gene TRBD1, 5 bases. Germline V gene data show CDR1 as LNHDA and CDR2 as SQIVND (reference sequence). The V gene lost 6 bases and the J gene lost 4 bases, with 9 bases spanning the gap. There are 12 residues in the CDR3. The CDR3 is CASRAGITEAFF. In DNA, the CDR3 is TGTGCCAGTAGAGCAGGGATCACTGAAGCTTTCTTT.

A few counts support this clonotype. The J gene is TRBJ1-2, the V gene TRBV12-3 or TRBV12-4, with TRBD1 as a possible D gene (5 bases). V dropped 5 bases and J dropped 6 bases, with 22 bases sitting between them. CDR3 length: 16 residues. CDR3 nucleotides: TGTGCCAGCAGTCGACACGCAAGGCAGGGAGTAGATGGCTACACCTTC. Translating it yields CASSRHARQGVDGYTF.

The chain uses TRBV7-9 and TRBJ2-5; D may be TRBD1 or TRBD2 (5 bases each). CDR1 and CDR2 from the germline V gene are SEHNR and FQNEAQ (reference sequence). The CDR3 is made up of 15 amino acids. Trimming left V 1 base short and J 5 bases short, with 14 bases between. This CDR3 is CASSLVDRGGETQYF. CDR3 bases: TGTGCCAGCAGCTTAGTCGATCGGGGCGGGGAGACCCAGTACTTC. Drawing the rest from reference TRBV7-9 and TRBJ2-5, the complete variable domain is DTGVSQNPRHKITKRGQNVTFRCDPISEHNRLYWYRQTLGQGPEFLTYFQNEAQLEKSRLLSDRFSAERPKGSFSTLEIQRTEQGDSAMYLCASSLVDRGGETQYFGPGTRLLVL.

This clonotype was seen a handful of times. The chain employs TRBV6-5 and TRBJ2-5; TRBD1 is a possible D gene (6 bases). Germline CDR1 MNHEY, CDR2 SVGAGI. The CDR3 consists of 14 residues. Trimming left V 2 bases short and J 2 bases short, with 9 bases between. CDR3 in amino acids: CASSYGTLQETQYF. The CDR3, as DNA: TGTGCCAGCAGTTACGGGACACTTCAAGAGACCCAGTACTTC.

A few counts support this clonotype. The rearrangement links TRBV6-5 to TRBJ1-1, with D tentatively TRBD1 (5 bases). The CDR3 extends over 14 amino acids. The germline V gene has CDR1 MNHEY and CDR2 SVGAGI. V was pared by 4 bases and J by 5 bases, with 14 bases between. In nucleotides, the CDR3 is TGTGCCAGCAGTTTCATCAGGGTGGGGACTGAAGCTTTCTTT. The encoded protein is CASSFIRVGTEAFF.

The V call is TRBV5-1, the J call TRBJ2-3; TRBD2 is a possible D gene (6 bases). This CDR3 is built from 15 residues. The V gene's germline CDR1 is SGHRS and CDR2 YFSETQ. V shed 2 bases and J shed 6 bases, with 16 bases lying between them. The CDR3 nucleotides are TGCGCCAGCAGCTTAGTTAGCGGACGGGTGGATACGCAGTATTTT. Translation gives CASSLVSGRVDTQYF.

This clonotype came up a few times. The chain couples TRBV20-1 to TRBJ1-2; TRBD1 is a possible D gene (5 bases). This CDR3 is built from 14 residues. Germline V gene sequence: CDR1 DFQATT, CDR2 SNEGSKA (reference sequence). Trimming removed 4 bases from V and 4 bases from J, with 16 bases in between. In nucleotides, the CDR3 is TGCAGTGCTAAAACTGGGACGGCCTTCTATGGCTACACCTTC. It yields the protein CSAKTGTAFYGYTF.

This rearrangement joins TRBV29-1 to TRBJ1-1; D not resolved. CDR3 size: 12 residues. The germline V and J ends were trimmed by 4 bases and 6 bases, with 12 bases remaining between them. Per germline, CDR1 SQVTM and CDR2 ANQGSEA. In DNA form, the CDR3 reads TGCAGCGTTGTGGCGGCCGACGCTGAAGCTTTCTTT. Its translation: CSVVAADAEAFF.